This T cell receptor (beta chain) was recorded in a study of cytomegalovirus exposure and HLA in healthy donors. Study overall: Prior work identified more than 90 million unique TCR beta sequences in around 170 million T cells. The study's findings and limits: A later analysis revealed that TCR association rates differed between HLA loci, peaking at DRB1 and bottoming out at HLA-C. In a later analysis, parvovirus B19, influenza, CMV and Epstein-Barr virus appeared linked to several top co-occurrence clusters.

Comment on this clone: Its specificity is unknown.

Primers: 60 Vbeta forward and 13 Jbeta reverse. Original methodology: Unique TCR beta chains numbered about 79 million in a later analysis, with roughly 11 million shared. Using immunoSEQ multiplex PCR, the repertoire was profiled, and TCRdb retains in-frame clones only, with some absent. Clonal size and the V and J genes are those of that table, whereas D and trimming came from the DNA. Of some 150,000 clones in the sample, about 81% were seen once. This CDR3 spans 15 amino acids. Germline V gives CDR1 SGHRS, CDR2 YFSETQ. The junction had 3 bases not matched to a gene; V was cut back by 2 bases and J by 0 bases.

Specimen: PBMCs. The source of this sequence is a woman aged 45-60 years in good health and CMV-seropositive. The chain recombines TRBV5-1 with TRBJ2-3; 7 bases align to TRBD2. CDR3 sequence (DNA): TGCGCCAGCAGCTTCGGGCGGGGGAGCACAGATACGCAGTATTTT. Protein: CASSFGRGSTDTQYF.